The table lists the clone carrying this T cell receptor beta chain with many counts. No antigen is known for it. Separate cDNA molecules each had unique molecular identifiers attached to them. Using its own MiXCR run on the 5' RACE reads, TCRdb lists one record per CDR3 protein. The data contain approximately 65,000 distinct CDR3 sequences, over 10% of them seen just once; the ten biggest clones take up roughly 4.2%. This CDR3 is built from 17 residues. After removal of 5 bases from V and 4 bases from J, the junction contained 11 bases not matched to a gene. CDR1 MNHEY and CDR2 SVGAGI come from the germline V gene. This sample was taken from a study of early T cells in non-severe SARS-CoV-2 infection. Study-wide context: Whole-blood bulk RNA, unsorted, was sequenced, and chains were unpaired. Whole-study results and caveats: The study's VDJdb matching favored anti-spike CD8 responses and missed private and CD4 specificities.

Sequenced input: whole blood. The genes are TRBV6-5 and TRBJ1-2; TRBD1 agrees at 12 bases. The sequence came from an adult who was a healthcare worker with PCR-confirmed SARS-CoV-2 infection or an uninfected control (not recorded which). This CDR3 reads CASSPGTGGSFPYGYTF. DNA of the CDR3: TGTGCCAGCAGTCCTGGGACAGGGGGCTCATTCCCCTATGGCTACACCTTC.